This T cell receptor beta chain derives from a study of human T cells and chemical hapten exposure. The CDR3 spans 13 residues. Germline loops: CDR1 SGHAT, CDR2 FQDESV (reference sequence). Trimming pared 0 bases from V and 2 bases from J, leaving 4 bases between. Time point reported: pre-sensitization, week 0. The treatment is: therapeutic diphenylcyclopropenone sensitization with weekly scalp DPC. In the source study's methods: Counts of TCRs in each sample centred on a median of around 96,000 and extended from around 25,000 to 690,000. TCRdb redid the calling of the RACE reads with MiXCR, one entry per CDR3 protein. TCRdb assigned the V and J calls; the authors' analysis was not used. This table holds roughly 100,000 distinct CDR3 sequences, 12% found once. This clonotype came up a few times.

The receptor was derived from a woman between 50 and 59 years old with alopecia areata. Some clones in this sample may be carry-over from other donors' samples. The rearrangement links TRBV11-1 to TRBJ1-1, with D unclear. The material sequenced was whole blood, taken in connection with sensitization to the hapten diphenylcyclopropenone (DPC). CDR3 protein: CASSLARNTEAFF. The CDR3, as DNA: TGTGCCAGCAGCTTAGCCCGCAACACTGAAGCTTTCTTT.